The clone carrying this T cell receptor (beta chain) has just a few counts. Its antigen remains unknown. V lost 7 bases to trimming and J lost 0 bases, with 12 bases between them. Germline values: CDR1 DFQATT, CDR2 SNEGSKA (reference sequence). The CDR3 runs 13 residues. This sample was included in a study of identical twins. Notes on the study in general: The presence of invariant MAIT and iNKT cells could partly confound analyses of zero-insertion sequences. Out-of-frame beta chain sequences displayed weaker excess sharing between twins. Out-of-frame alpha sequences shared between twins exhibited an excess of low generation probability.

Unique molecular identifiers were in the cDNA, with template-switch universal primer binding. From the 5' RACE reads, TCRdb called clonotypes with MiXCR, one entry per CDR3 protein. The sample lists about 690,000 distinct CDR3 sequences; around 6% were seen once. Source material: naive T cells sorted from blood. The chain joins TRBV20-1 to TRBJ1-1; D gene unclear. This receptor was obtained from a man between 18 and 29 years old in good health. CDR3 amino acids: CSGLRQMNTEAFF. CDR3 in DNA: TGCAGTGGCCTTCGGCAGATGAACACTGAAGCTTTCTTT.